This paragraph reports one T cell receptor (beta chain). The record originates from a study of shared clonotypes between healthy human individuals. Method: immunoSEQ multiplex PCR; TCRdb's copy keeps in-frame clones and lacks some. The sample lists over a million clones, approximately 80% occurring once. This CDR3 region has 14 residues. Per germline, CDR1 LGHNA and CDR2 YSLEER. V was clipped by 0 bases and J by 4 bases, with 9 bases between them. CD4+ cells underwent separation, giving CD45RA+ naive and CD45RA-negative memory subsets. This sequence was found in a man aged 18 to 35 in good health. Some clones in this sample may be carry-over from other donors' samples. The gene calls are TRBV4-3 and TRBJ1-1, with no clear D. Sequenced input: memory CD4+ T cells from PBMCs. Documented subset: CD45RA-negative fraction. Written as DNA, the CDR3 is TGCGCCAGCAGCCAAGAAGGTTACGGCACTGAAGCTTTCTTT. Translating it yields CASSQEGYGTEAFF.